Sequencing of this TCR beta chain was carried out in a study of cytomegalovirus exposure and HLA in healthy donors. Across the study: An earlier analysis found some 100 million unique TCR beta sequences from roughly 170 million T cells.

This clone was observed a handful of times. Its antigen is not known. The CDR3 is 13 residues long. Losses at the gene ends were 1 base for V and 5 bases for J; bases not matched to a gene: 3. Per the germline V gene, CDR1 is SGHRS and CDR2 is YFSETQ. Primers included in the PCR were 60 Vbeta and 13 Jbeta primers. TCRdb keeps only in-frame clones here, not all; method: immunoSEQ multiplex PCR. Of some 130,000 clones in the sample, 75% were seen once. Broader study findings: Most TCR sequences were uncommon, yet certain public TCRs appeared in many donors.

The source of this sequence is a man aged 25-45 years in good health and CMV-seronegative. The specimen was PBMCs. The chain uses TRBV5-1 and TRBJ2-7; 7 nucleotides match TRBD2. This CDR3 reads CASSLLAGDEQYF. CDR3 bases: TGCGCCAGCAGCTTGCTGGCGGGAGACGAGCAGTACTTC.